These 31 T cell receptor beta chains were sequenced from one sample in a study of blood T cells in healthy people across ages. A J-beta primer mix and a sample-barcoded 5' primer were used in a second PCR of about 7 to 12 cycles. TCRdb independently ran MiXCR on the 5' RACE reads; one entry per CDR3 protein. The sample lists around 900,000 distinct CDR3 sequences; roughly 51% were seen once. Material: blood. The receptors were gathered from a woman in her sixties or seventies in good health.

The chain's CDR3 is CASSPGQLNEQFF. The CDR3 DNA is TGTGCCAGCTCACCGGGACAGTTAAATGAGCAGTTCTTC. The chain carries TRBV18 and TRBJ2-1; 7 bases line up with TRBD1. This CDR3 comprises 13 residues. CDR1 KGHSH and CDR2 LQKENI come from the germline V gene. V shed 3 bases, J shed 7 bases, and the junction held 3 bases outside the gene matches. Supplemented by reference TRBV18 and TRBJ2-1, the full variable domain reads NAGVMQNPRHLVRRRGQEARLRCSPMKGHSHVYWYRQLPEEGLKFMVYLQKENIIDESGMPKERFSAEFPKEGPSILRIQQVVRGDSAAYFCASSPGQLNEQFFGPGTRLTVL.

About this clonotype itself: An end of the junction differs from the germline gene, which may be a read error. The chain has TRBV30 and TRBJ2-7; 7 positions match TRBD2. Germline lookup yields CDR1 GTSNPN and CDR2 SVGIG (reference sequence). This CDR3 has 12 residues. CDR3 DNA: TGTGCCGGGAGCGCCACTAGCGAAGAGCAGTACTTC. Protein product: CAGSATSEEQYF.

V gene TRBV10-3 combines with J gene TRBJ2-7; D may be TRBD1 (5 bases). Between the trimmed V and J ends, which lost 0 bases and 2 bases, there was a span of 8 bases. The germline V gene encodes CDR1 ENHRY and CDR2 SYGVKD. This CDR3 is 14 amino acids long. This CDR3 is CAISESGATYEQYF. The CDR3 DNA follows: TGTGCCATCAGTGAGTCAGGGGCAACCTACGAGCAGTACTTC.

This clonotype occurred a few times. The V and J genes are TRBV18 and TRBJ2-7; TRBD1 matches at 12 bases. Germline CDR1 KGHSH, CDR2 LQKENI. The CDR3 totals 15 residues. J gave up 5 bases and V 3 bases, and 5 bases lay outside the gene matches. The CDR3 DNA reads as TGTGCCAGCTCACCGCCGGGACAGGGGGCCCACGAGCAGTACTTC. Encoded protein: CASSPPGQGAHEQYF. The full variable domain, in which reference TRBV18 and TRBJ2-7 provide the parts outside the CDR3, is NAGVMQNPRHLVRRRGQEARLRCSPMKGHSHVYWYRQLPEEGLKFMVYLQKENIIDESGMPKERFSAEFPKEGPSILRIQQVVRGDSAAYFCASSPPGQGAHEQYFGPGTRLTVT.

CDR3 sequence reads: CAIHYGGNSNQPQHF. The CDR3 DNA reads as TGTGCCATTCACTATGGGGGCAATAGCAATCAGCCCCAGCATTTT. The chain couples TRBV28 to TRBJ1-5, with D tentatively TRBD1 (6 bases). Germline values: CDR1 MDHEN, CDR2 SYDVKM. Trimming removed 10 bases at V and 0 bases at J, with 16 bases between. The CDR3 is made up of 15 amino acids.

This clonotype came up a few times. V gene TRBV18 combines with J gene TRBJ2-5; 10 bases fit TRBD1. From germline, CDR1 is KGHSH and CDR2 LQKENI. The CDR3 consists of 15 residues. J lost 1 base, V lost 1 base, and 0 bases had no gene match. The CDR3 DNA reads TGTGCCAGCTCACCACGGACAGGGGGCCAAGAGACCCAGTACTTC. It translates to CASSPRTGGQETQYF.

The genes are TRBV7-2 and TRBJ1-1; 7 nucleotides agree with TRBD1. Germline trimming cut 2 bases from V and 5 bases from J; bases unmatched to any gene: 11. Germline CDR1 SGHTA, CDR2 FQGNSA. The CDR3 has 16 residues. The DNA for the CDR3 is TGTGCCAGCAGCTTAAGTTTTGACAGGGTTGGTACTGAAGCTTTCTTT. It specifies CASSLSFDRVGTEAFF.

CDR3 nucleotide sequence: TGTGCCAGCAGTCCACCCAACGACAGGGACCAAGAGACCCAGTACTTC. Translation gives CASSPPNDRDQETQYF. The V call is TRBV12-3 or TRBV12-4, the J call TRBJ2-5; TRBD1 matches 7 bases. The CDR3 length is 16 residues. Losses at the gene ends were 5 bases for V and 0 bases for J; bases not matched to a gene: 9.

The genes are TRBV24-1 and TRBJ2-5; D may be TRBD1 or TRBD2 (5 bases each). Germline values: CDR1 KGHDR, CDR2 SFDVKD. Between the trimmed V and J ends, which lost 10 bases and 5 bases, there was a span of 16 bases. This CDR3 spans 13 amino acids. In DNA, the CDR3 is TGTGCCACGGGGACGGCCCTGGGTGAGACCCAGTACTTC. Translation: CATGTALGETQYF.

This clonotype was seen more than once but under ten times. The rearrangement joins TRBV12-3 or TRBV12-4 to TRBJ1-6; D is unclear. There are 13 residues in the CDR3. V lost 6 bases, J lost 10 bases, and 13 bases lay in between. The CDR3 loop is CASRPSVESPLHF. As DNA, the CDR3 is TGTGCCAGCAGGCCCTCAGTTGAGTCACCCCTCCACTTT.

V gene TRBV29-1 combines with J gene TRBJ2-2; 9 bases line up with TRBD2. The J segment lost 4 bases and the V segment lost 3 bases, leaving 3 bases of the junction unmatched. Germline loops: CDR1 SQVTM, CDR2 ANQGSEA. CDR3 length equals 14 residues. The DNA of the CDR3 is TGCAGCGTTGAGGCGGGAGGGTCCACCGGGGAGCTGTTTTTT. Translating it yields CSVEAGGSTGELFF.

The rearrangement joins TRBV20-1 to TRBJ1-2; D possibly corresponds to TRBD1 (5 bases). Trimming cost V 7 bases and J 5 bases, with 17 bases left between them. The CDR3 is 13 amino acids. Germline assignment: CDR1 DFQATT and CDR2 SNEGSKA (reference sequence). The CDR3 is CSGSDNRGYGYTF. The CDR3 DNA follows: TGCAGTGGCTCGGACAACCGAGGGTATGGCTACACCTTC.

V gene TRBV6-5 combines with J gene TRBJ2-3, with 7 bases that match TRBD2. The CDR3 contains 16 residues. The trim removed 2 bases at V and 4 bases at J, leaving 9 bases unmatched. The germline CDR1 and CDR2 sequences are MNHEY and SVGAGI. The CDR3 loop is CASSYGGGGRADTQYF. For the CDR3, the DNA is TGTGCCAGCAGTTACGGTGGCGGCGGGAGAGCAGATACGCAGTATTTT.

This clonotype was found a few times. The chain joins TRBV13 to TRBJ2-7; TRBD1 matches 7 bases. Germline trimming cut 4 bases from V and 4 bases from J; bases unmatched to any gene: 7. The CDR3 has 14 residues. Germline CDR1 and CDR2: PRHDT and FYEKMQ (reference sequence). The CDR3 loop reads CASSYRGENYEQYF. Here the CDR3 DNA reads TGTGCCAGCAGCTACAGGGGCGAAAATTACGAGCAGTACTTC.

The rearrangement uses TRBV9 and TRBJ2-7; D may be TRBD1 (6 bases). CDR3 length: 15 residues. Trimming removed 4 bases from V and 0 bases from J, with 14 bases in between. Germline V CDR1 and CDR2: SGDLS, YYNGEE. The CDR3 DNA reads as TGTGCCAGCAGCCAGGGGCCACAGAGCTCCTACGAGCAGTACTTC. Protein product: CASSQGPQSSYEQYF.

V is TRBV30 and J is TRBJ2-5, with D perhaps being TRBD1 or TRBD2 (6 bases each). V was pared by 2 bases and J by 0 bases, with 16 bases between. Germline V gene lookup returns CDR1 GTSNPN and CDR2 SVGIG (reference sequence). The CDR3 runs to 16 residues. CDR3 DNA sequence: TGTGCCTGGAGTAGGGGGGATAACCTAGACCAAGAGACCCAGTACTTC. It translates to CAWSRGDNLDQETQYF.

This chain joins TRBV5-1 and TRBJ2-7; 12 bases match TRBD2. The ends lost 3 bases at V and 4 bases at J; junction bases unmatched: 5. From germline, CDR1 is SGHRS and CDR2 YFSETQ. This CDR3 is 15 amino acids long. CDR3 nucleotides: TGCGCCAGCAGCTCGACTAGCGGGAGTGTGTACGAGCAGTACTTC. This codes for CASSSTSGSVYEQYF. The whole variable domain, remainder taken from reference TRBV5-1 and TRBJ2-7, is KAGVTQTPRYLIKTRGQQVTLSCSPISGHRSVSWYQQTPGQGLQFLFEYFSETQRNKGNFPGRFSGRQFSNSRSEMNVSTLELGDSALYLCASSSTSGSVYEQYFGPGTRLTVT.

This clonotype was picked up a small number of times. The chain employs TRBV4-2 and TRBJ2-5; a weak D match, TRBD1 (6 bases). The CDR3 sequence is 18 residues long. The V end was cut by 0 bases, the J end by 4 bases, with 21 bases between. Germline lookup yields CDR1 LGHNA and CDR2 YNFKEQ. CDR3 protein: CASSQEAPLTGFGETQYF. Here the CDR3 DNA reads TGTGCCAGCAGCCAAGAGGCCCCCCTAACAGGGTTCGGAGAGACCCAGTACTTC.

This chain links TRBV15 with TRBJ1-2, with 8 bases that match TRBD1. This CDR3 has 13 residues. Germline CDR1 reads LNHNV; CDR2 reads YYDKDF (reference sequence). J was trimmed by 8 bases and V by 9 bases; bases with no gene match: 11. CDR3 sequence: CATDDQGAQGYTF. CDR3 nucleotides: TGTGCCACGGATGATCAGGGGGCGCAGGGCTACACCTTC.

The V and J genes are TRBV4-2 and TRBJ2-1, with 8 bases lining up with TRBD1. Per germline, CDR1 LGHNA and CDR2 YNFKEQ. The CDR3 loop spans 15 amino acids. The V segment lost 5 bases and the J segment 3 bases; nucleotides outside the gene matches: 6. CDR3 sequence reads: CASSGQGFGYNEQFF. CDR3 in DNA: TGTGCCAGCAGCGGACAGGGATTTGGCTACAATGAGCAGTTCTTC.

This clonotype was seen a handful of times. The J gene is TRBJ2-1, the V gene TRBV29-1; maybe TRBD2 (6 bases). V dropped 3 bases and J dropped 8 bases, with 17 bases sitting between them. The V gene's germline CDR1 is SQVTM and CDR2 ANQGSEA. The CDR3 runs to 14 residues. The CDR3 sequence is CSVDPREEGDEQFF. As DNA, the CDR3 is TGCAGCGTTGACCCGCGGGAAGAGGGCGATGAGCAGTTCTTC.

This clonotype was seen repeatedly, ten times or more. This chain links TRBV18 with TRBJ1-1; D gene uncertain. Germline-derived CDR1 and CDR2 are KGHSH and LQKENI. This CDR3 has 12 residues. Deletions cut 3 bases from V and 0 bases from J, with 2 bases between. CDR3 region: CASSPLNTEAFF. CDR3 nucleotides: TGTGCCAGCTCACCCCTGAACACTGAAGCTTTCTTT.

The chain carries TRBV28 and TRBJ2-4; D may be TRBD1 (6 bases). The J call may not be correct, given that the DNA end is closer to TRBJ2-7. This CDR3 comprises 15 residues. Germline V gives CDR1 MDHEN, CDR2 SYDVKM. The chain's CDR3 is CASSSLGQKDYEQYF. CDR3 DNA: TGTGCCAGCAGTTCCCTAGGACAGAAAGACTACGAGCAGTACTTC.

The chain carries TRBV28 and TRBJ2-5, with a weak D call TRBD1 (6 bases). This CDR3 is built from 16 residues. V was cut by 6 bases and J by 7 bases, with 24 bases left in between. Germline values: CDR1 MDHEN, CDR2 SYDVKM. The CDR3 region is CASRERGHTTSGTQYF. CDR3 in DNA: TGTGCCAGCAGAGAAAGGGGACATACCACGTCGGGGACCCAGTACTTC.

This clonotype occurred a few times. The chain has TRBV4-1 and TRBJ2-7, with TRBD1 matching 7 bases. The DNA end is more similar to TRBJ2-4, so the J call may be wrong. The CDR3 spans 14 residues. Germline V lookup: CDR1 MGHRA, CDR2 YSYEKL. The CDR3 region is CASSHPGQQNIQYF. In DNA form, the CDR3 reads TGCGCCAGCAGCCATCCGGGACAGCAAAACATTCAGTACTTC.

The rearrangement joins TRBV7-9 to TRBJ2-5; 7 nucleotides align to TRBD1. The CDR3 is 15 amino acids. Germline CDR1 and CDR2: SEHNR and FQNEAQ (reference sequence). V shed 5 bases and J 5 bases; nucleotides not matched to a gene: 11. DNA for the CDR3: TGTGCCAGCAGCCGGGACAGTGTCCTTGTGGAGACCCAGTACTTC. Its protein is CASSRDSVLVETQYF.

This chain links TRBV13 with TRBJ2-3; D may be TRBD2 (6 bases). The germline V gene encodes CDR1 PRHDT and CDR2 FYEKMQ (reference sequence). This CDR3 comprises 17 residues. V dropped 3 bases and J dropped 2 bases, with 18 bases sitting between them. DNA of the CDR3: TGTGCCAGCAGCTTCCTCCATAGCGGTCGTTCCACAGATACGCAGTATTTT. This encodes CASSFLHSGRSTDTQYF.

V gene TRBV11-2 combines with J gene TRBJ2-5; 9 bases map to TRBD1. V shed 0 bases, J shed 2 bases, and the junction held 13 bases outside the gene matches. This CDR3 has 19 residues. The V gene's germline CDR1 is SGHAT and CDR2 FQNNGV. The CDR3 protein is CASSLEQPGTGTKQETQYF. CDR3 in DNA: TGTGCCAGCAGCTTAGAACAACCCGGGACAGGGACCAAACAAGAGACCCAGTACTTC.

The chain combines TRBV7-2 with TRBJ1-2; no clear D. In germline, CDR1 is SGHTA, CDR2 FQGNSA. The CDR3 has 13 residues. V lost 5 bases, J lost 0 bases, and 7 bases lay in between. In nucleotides, the CDR3 is TGTGCCAGCAGCCCCAGTCCTAACTATGGCTACACCTTC. Protein product: CASSPSPNYGYTF.

The genes are TRBV28 and TRBJ2-5; TRBD1 aligns across 7 bases. In germline, CDR1 is MDHEN, CDR2 SYDVKM. The V gene end was trimmed by 10 bases and the J gene end by 5 bases; junction bases not matched to a gene: 10. CDR3 length equals 13 residues. This CDR3 is CAILQTGLETQYF. As DNA, the CDR3 is TGTGCCATCCTACAGACAGGGTTGGAGACCCAGTACTTC.

V usage is TRBV7-9 and J usage is TRBJ2-3, with 9 bases matching TRBD2. The CDR3 is made up of 18 amino acids. The V and J ends lost 5 bases and 2 bases, in that order; junction bases with no gene match: 14. The germline CDR1 and CDR2 sequences are SEHNR and FQNEAQ (reference sequence). This chain's CDR3 is CASSPHPGLANTTDTQYF. As DNA, the CDR3 is TGTGCCAGCAGCCCGCACCCGGGACTAGCCAACACCACAGATACGCAGTATTTT.